This entry describes one T cell receptor beta chain. This record comes from a study of graft-versus-host responses after intestinal transplantation. Generated by immunoSEQ multiplex PCR, the TCRdb table keeps only in-frame clones and is missing some. The data show tens of thousands of clones, under 95% seen once. In germline, CDR1 is SGHNT, CDR2 YYREEE (reference sequence). The CDR3 runs 14 residues. V dropped 4 bases and J dropped 3 bases, with 14 bases sitting between them. The material was PBMCs, obtained 314 days after intestinal transplant. The chain uses TRBV5-4 and TRBJ2-7; no reliable D call. The sequence came from a human patient who received an intestinal transplant, so some T cells may come from the graft donor. The CDR3 here is CASSPGVGLYEQYF. CDR3 nucleotides: TGTGCCAGCAGCCCCGGAGTCGGCCTCTACGAGCAGTACTTC.